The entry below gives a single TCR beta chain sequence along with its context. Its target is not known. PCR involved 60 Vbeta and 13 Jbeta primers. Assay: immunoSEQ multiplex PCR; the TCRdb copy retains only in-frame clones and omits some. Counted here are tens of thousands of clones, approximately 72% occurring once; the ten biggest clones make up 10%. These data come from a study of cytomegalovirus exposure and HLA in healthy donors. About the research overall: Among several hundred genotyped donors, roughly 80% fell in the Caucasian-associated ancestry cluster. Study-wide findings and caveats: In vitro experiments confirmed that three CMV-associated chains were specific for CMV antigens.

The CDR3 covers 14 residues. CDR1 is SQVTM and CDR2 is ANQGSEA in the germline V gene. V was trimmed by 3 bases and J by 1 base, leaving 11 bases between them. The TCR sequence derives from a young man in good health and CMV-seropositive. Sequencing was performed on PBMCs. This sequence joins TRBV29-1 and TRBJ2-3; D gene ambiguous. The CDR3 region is CSVDLRPGTDTQYF. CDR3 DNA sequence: TGCAGCGTTGATCTGCGGCCAGGCACAGATACGCAGTATTTT.